Included here is one T cell receptor (beta chain) sequence, with context. This CDR3 region has 15 residues. The germline V and J ends were trimmed by 1 base and 6 bases, with 13 bases remaining between them. CDR1 and CDR2 from the germline V gene are SGHTA and FQGNSA. These data belong to a study of blood T cells in healthy people across ages. Primed by a sample-barcoded 5' primer and a J-beta primer mix, a second PCR proceeded for about 7 to 11 cycles. In TCRdb, the 5' RACE reads were re-called with MiXCR into one record per CDR3 protein. The data show about 930,000 distinct CDR3 sequences, with approximately 32% seen just once and approximately 10% held by the top ten. This sample also appeared in a second study, on T cells of mothers and their children.

The chain is built from TRBV7-2 and TRBJ1-5; no firm D call. This receptor was identified in a woman in her thirties or forties in good health. Specimen: blood. The CDR3 here is CASSLVSEFSQPQHF. CDR3 DNA: TGTGCCAGCAGCTTAGTCTCGGAGTTTAGTCAGCCCCAGCATTTT.